This TCR beta chain is from a study of T cells in Graves' hyperthyroidism and ophthalmopathy. The CDR3 has 15 residues. After removal of 2 bases from V and 4 bases from J, the junction contained 3 bases not matched to a gene. Germline V gives CDR1 SGHTA, CDR2 FQGNSA. The study, taken as a whole, reports: Researchers found most expanded thyroid clonotypes above 0.001 in blood as well.

Over 18 months, lack of ophthalmopathy progression marked Graves' hyperthyroidism as stable. Exclusions: uncontrolled infection, other autoimmune disease, pregnancy, lactation. PBMCs were derived from about 9.1 ml fresh peripheral blood. The source material, RNA transcripts, was used to amplify TCR beta CDR3 regions. When the TCR CDR3 underwent first-round RT-PCR, the HTBI primer set was used. TCRdb re-called the multiplex PCR reads with MiXCR, one entry per CDR3 protein. The sample carries roughly 420,000 distinct CDR3 sequences, roughly 14% recorded once. Details on this clonotype: No antigen is known for it.

The sequenced sample was blood. V is TRBV7-2 and J is TRBJ2-3, with TRBD2 matching over 10 bases. The sequence was obtained from a woman younger than 35 with Graves' hyperthyroidism. The CDR3: CASSLIAGGADTQYF. The CDR3 bases are TGTGCCAGCAGCTTAATAGCGGGGGGCGCAGATACGCAGTATTTT.